The rows below give T cell receptor beta chains drawn from one sample of a study of T-cell memory formation after mild COVID-19. TCRdb itself ran the 5' RACE reads through MiXCR, one entry per CDR3 protein. The table records 110,000 to 150,000 distinct CDR3 sequences, approximately 25% of them present only once. The sample was PBMCs or a T cell subset sorted from them (not recorded which). Source of these receptors: an adult woman who had mild COVID-19 (a few samples of this study predate the infection). Cell type and time point are not known. Each CDR3 is given with its conserved first and last residue. Each record gives: D gene, V gene, J gene, clone size, CDR3 DNA, CDR3 protein. D genes are given only for firm matches. Clone size is not always given. Where it is, it says once, few, many or a class for expanded clones.

.	TRBV12-3/TRBV12-4	TRBJ2-3	few	TGTGCCAGCAGTTTCTTAAGTTCCCCAGATACGCAGTATTTT	CASSFLSSPDTQYF
.	TRBV19	TRBJ2-7	few	TGTGCCAGTAGTGGGGCCGAGCAGTACTTC	CASSGAEQYF
.	TRBV24-1	TRBJ2-2	many	TGTGCCACCAGTGATTTGCCTCCAGGGTCCACCGGGGAGCTGTTTTTT	CATSDLPPGSTGELFF
TRBD2	TRBV7-3	TRBJ2-3	many	TGTGCCAGCAGCTTCGGACTAGCGGGAGCTCTGGGAGATACGCAGTATTTT	CASSFGLAGALGDTQYF
TRBD1	TRBV15	TRBJ2-1	.	TGTGCCACCAGCGACAGGGAGTACTCCTACAATGAGCAGTTCTTC	CATSDREYSYNEQFF
.	TRBV5-1	TRBJ2-7	few	TGCGCCAGCAGCTTGGAGCCGGGAATCACCTACGAGCAGTACTTC	CASSLEPGITYEQYF
.	TRBV12-3/TRBV12-4	TRBJ2-1	few	TGTGCCAGCACCTCAAGTGGGGATGAGCAGTTCTTC	CASTSSGDEQFF
.	TRBV28	TRBJ2-6	few	TGTGCCAGCAGTTTAAGGGACCGATCTAACTCTGGGGCCAACGTCCTGACTTTC	CASSLRDRSNSGANVLTF
TRBD1	TRBV4-1	TRBJ1-1	many	TGCGCCAGCAGCCAATCCCGGGACAGGGTGTTTTTTTCTCCGAACACTGAAGCTTTCTTT	CASSQSRDRVFFSPNTEAFF
.	TRBV11-2	TRBJ2-3	.	TGTGCCAGCAGCCATCGGGACCCAAGAGATACGCAGTATTTT	CASSHRDPRDTQYF
.	TRBV7-8	TRBJ2-7	few	TGTGCCAGCAGCTCGCGGGTAGGGTTCTACGAGCAGTACTTC	CASSSRVGFYEQYF
.	TRBV20-1	TRBJ2-7	many	TGCAGTGCTAGAGACTCTAGGGCCGAGCAGTACTTC	CSARDSRAEQYF
.	TRBV15	TRBJ1-1	few	TGTGCCACCAGCAGGAGTTACAGGGAGAACACTGAAGCTTTCTTT	CATSRSYRENTEAFF
.	TRBV6-1	TRBJ1-1	.	TGTGCCAGCAATCTTGGAGGAGACACTGAAGCTTTCTTT	CASNLGGDTEAFF
.	TRBV12-3/TRBV12-4	TRBJ1-5	.	TGTGCCAGCAGTCCCCTCGGGGGGGACAATCAGCCCCAGCATTTT	CASSPLGGDNQPQHF
.	TRBV20-1	TRBJ1-2	few	TGCAGTTCAGTGTTTGGGATGGTGCAGAACTATGGCTACACCTTC	CSSVFGMVQNYGYTF
.	TRBV5-1	TRBJ2-7	few	TGCGCCAGCAGCTCGGACCTGGCCTACGAGCAGTACTTC	CASSSDLAYEQYF
.	TRBV9	TRBJ2-3	.	TGTGCCAGCAGCGTAGGCAGTAGCACAGATACGCAGTATTTT	CASSVGSSTDTQYF
TRBD2	TRBV19	TRBJ2-7	.	TGTGCCAGTACAGGGACGGGAGGAGGGTACGAGCAGTACTTC	CASTGTGGGYEQYF
.	TRBV12-3/TRBV12-4	TRBJ2-1	.	TGTGCCAGCAGCCCCTTAGGGCTTGGCAATGAGCAGTTCTTC	CASSPLGLGNEQFF
.	TRBV5-1	TRBJ2-1	few	TGCGCCAGCAGCTTGGTGGACACCAATGAGCAGTTCTTC	CASSLVDTNEQFF
.	TRBV20-1	TRBJ2-7	few	TGCAGTGCTAGGGCCGACCGGGTCTACGAGCAGTACTTC	CSARADRVYEQYF
TRBD2	TRBV29-1	TRBJ2-7	few	TGCAGCGTTGAAGATCGGGAGGGGGTCTACGAGCAGTACTTC	CSVEDREGVYEQYF
.	TRBV5-6	TRBJ2-7	few	TGTGCCAGCAGCTTGAGTCAGGGAGGCGAGCAGTACTTC	CASSLSQGGEQYF
.	TRBV29-1	TRBJ2-5	.	TGCAGCGTTGAGGAGGATCAAGAGACCCAGTACTTC	CSVEEDQETQYF
TRBD2	TRBV4-3	TRBJ2-1	once	TGCGCCAGCAGCCAAGAGGGACTAGCGGGAGGGACATGGGAGAATGAGCAGTTCTTC	CASSQEGLAGGTWENEQFF
.	TRBV15	TRBJ2-2	few	TGTGCCACCAGCAGAGTTAGGGGCGGGGAGCTGTTTTTT	CATSRVRGGELFF
.	TRBV12-3/TRBV12-4	TRBJ1-1	few	TGTGCCAGCACCTTGGGGGAAAACACTGAAGCTTTCTTT	CASTLGENTEAFF
TRBD1	TRBV2	TRBJ2-1	.	TGTGCCAGCAGTCGAGGGACAGGGGTGTACAATGAGCAGTTCTTC	CASSRGTGVYNEQFF
.	TRBV4-3	TRBJ2-3	.	TGCGCCAGCAGCCAAGATCTAGAGACTAGGGTAGATACGCAGTATTTT	CASSQDLETRVDTQYF
.	TRBV27	TRBJ2-7	.	TGTGCCAGCAGTCTCCGGGACTCCCGCCACTACGAGCAGTACTTC	CASSLRDSRHYEQYF